This T cell receptor beta chain was identified in a study of cytomegalovirus exposure and HLA in healthy donors. Background on the study: Around 190 million T cells yielded 117 million unique TCR beta sequences, as an earlier analysis found. There were fewer than 500 genotyped donors. Of these, about 81% fell in the genetic ancestry cluster associated with self-reported Caucasian donors.

The V gene lost 0 bases and the J gene lost 4 bases, with 14 bases spanning the gap. Germline CDR1 and CDR2: SGHDT and YYEEEE. The CDR3 runs 16 residues. Study results and caveats: Cytomegalovirus association was listed for 164 TCR beta chains.

Sampled while nominally healthy, donors likely had unrecorded immune exposures. A word on this clone: The antigen is not known.

PCR amplification relied on 60 Vbeta primers (plus 13 Jbeta primers). The data were produced by immunoSEQ multiplex PCR, yet TCRdb's version contains in-frame clones alone and is incomplete. The profile shows 75,000 to 100,000 clones, 70% to 85% of them singletons. Sequences were obtained from PBMCs. The TCR was taken from a man between 60 and 75 years old in good health and CMV-seronegative. The chain is built from TRBV5-6 and TRBJ2-1; D is perhaps TRBD1 (6 bases). The CDR3 is CASSLAIGTSYNEQFF. The DNA of the CDR3 is TGTGCCAGCAGCTTGGCGATCGGGACAAGTTACAATGAGCAGTTCTTC.